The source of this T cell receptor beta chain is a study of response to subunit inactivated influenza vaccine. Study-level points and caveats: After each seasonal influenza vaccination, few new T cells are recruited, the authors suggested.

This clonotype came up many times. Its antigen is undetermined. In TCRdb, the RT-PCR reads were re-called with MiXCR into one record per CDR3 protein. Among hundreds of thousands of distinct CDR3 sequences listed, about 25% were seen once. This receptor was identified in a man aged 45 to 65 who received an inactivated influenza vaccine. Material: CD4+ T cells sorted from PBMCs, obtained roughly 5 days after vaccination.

CDR3 in DNA: TGCAGTGCTAGTCTCCCGGGAGGGAACTACGAGCAGTACTTC. This encodes CSASLPGGNYEQYF. J is TRBJ2-7 and V is TRBV20-1, with 8 bases lining up with TRBD2. Germline V gene sequence: CDR1 DFQATT, CDR2 SNEGSKA (reference sequence). The junction had 7 bases not matched to a gene; V was cut back by 3 bases and J by 3 bases. This CDR3 contains 14 residues.